This TCR beta chain was sequenced for a study of graft-versus-host responses after intestinal transplantation. Study-level findings and limits: The study found high graft-versus-host to host-versus-graft clonal ratios in allografts of patients with graft-donor T cell macrochimerism. Among circulating GvH clones, peak levels were associated with early post-transplant declines in HvG clones. GvH clones detected in recipient marrow included some appearing first in ileum or blood.

A remark on this clone: The antigen is undetermined.

Only in-frame clones appear in the TCRdb table, and some are missing; sequencing was by immunoSEQ multiplex PCR. The sample carries 78,000 or so clones, about nine tenths recorded once. The CDR3 covers 14 residues. Germline V CDR1 and CDR2: SGHRS, YFSETQ. Trimming took off 0 bases at V and 0 bases at J, with 5 bases between the two ends. The sample in question was unstimulated CD8+ T cells sorted from spleen or lymph node cells, obtained before transplant. The origin of this receptor is a human donor who was the organ donor for an intestinal transplant. The gene calls are TRBV5-1 and TRBJ2-3; D gene unclear. The CDR3 loop is CASSLDSSTDTQYF. CDR3 sequence (DNA): TGCGCCAGCAGCTTGGACAGCAGCACAGATACGCAGTATTTT.